The 19 T cell receptor beta chains reported below all come from one sample, sequenced in a study of control samples from healthy donors and cancer patients. Some clones are missing from TCRdb's copy, which holds only in-frame ones; the method was immunoSEQ multiplex PCR. This table holds about 94,000 clones, approximately 90% found once. The sequencing sample was made of blood. The receptors were gathered from a woman aged 18-35 years in good health.

CDR3 in DNA: TGTGCCAGCAGCAGCCGGGGGGCAACTAATGAAAAACTGTTTTTT. Protein product: CASSSRGATNEKLFF. The chain couples TRBV7-9 to TRBJ1-4; tentative D call: TRBD1 (5 bases). Germline CDR1 is SEHNR and CDR2 is FQNEAQ (reference sequence). CDR3 length: 15 amino acids. Trimming removed 5 bases at V and 0 bases at J, with 10 bases between.

This chain connects TRBV24-1 to TRBJ1-2; no definite D call. The CDR3 consists of 12 residues. The V end lost 2 bases, the J end lost 8 bases, and 8 bases lay between the germline ends. CDR1 and CDR2 from the germline V gene are KGHDR and SFDVKD. CDR3 nucleotides: TGTGCCACCAGTGATTACAGAGACGGCTACACCTTC. Its translation is CATSDYRDGYTF.

The CDR3 sequence: CASSQTLYGYTF. Here the CDR3 DNA reads TGTGCCAGCAGCCAAACACTCTATGGCTACACCTTC. The V and J genes are TRBV7-9 and TRBJ1-2, with no clear D. CDR3 length equals 12 residues. Germline CDR1 SEHNR, CDR2 FQNEAQ (reference sequence). With 5 bases removed from V and 4 bases from J, the gap between germline ends came to 8 bases.

V usage is TRBV5-5 and J usage is TRBJ1-1, with D perhaps TRBD1 (5 bases). V shed 1 base and J shed 1 base, with 14 bases lying between them. The CDR3 contains 16 residues. CDR1 and CDR2 from the germline V gene are SGHKS and YYEKEE (reference sequence). CDR3 sequence reads: CASSLSLGQQNTEAFF. CDR3 nucleotides: TGTGCCAGCAGCTTGTCACTTGGACAACAGAACACTGAAGCTTTCTTT. Together with reference TRBV5-5 and TRBJ1-1, the CDR3 gives the full variable domain: DAGVTQSPTHLIKTRGQQVTLRCSPISGHKSVSWYQQVLGQGPQFIFQYYEKEERGRGNFPDRFSARQFPNYSSELNVNALLLGDSALYLCASSLSLGQQNTEAFFGQGTRLTVV.

The CDR3 bases are TGTGCCACCAGCAGAGATCCCCAGGCCGCCTACGAGCAGTACTTC. It encodes CATSRDPQAAYEQYF. This chain links TRBV15 with TRBJ2-7; D is unresolved. Per the germline V gene, CDR1 is LNHNV and CDR2 is YYDKDF (reference sequence). V was pared by 0 bases and J by 2 bases, with 11 bases between. The CDR3 length is 15 residues.

The V call is TRBV7-9, the J call TRBJ2-2; 8 bases map to TRBD1. This CDR3 is 15 amino acids long. Germline V gives CDR1 SEHNR, CDR2 FQNEAQ (reference sequence). With 4 bases clipped from V and 3 bases from J, the junction kept 4 bases outside the gene matches. DNA for the CDR3: TGTGCCAGCAGCTCGGGACAGGCGTACACCGGGGAGCTGTTTTTT. Protein: CASSSGQAYTGELFF. The entire variable domain, with the rest obtained from reference TRBV7-9 and TRBJ2-2, is as follows: DTGVSQNPRHKITKRGQNVTFRCDPISEHNRLYWYRQTLGQGPEFLTYFQNEAQLEKSRLLSDRFSAERPKGSFSTLEIQRTEQGDSAMYLCASSSGQAYTGELFFGEGSRLTVL.

This chain connects TRBV6-5 to TRBJ1-1, with D perhaps TRBD1 (5 bases). V was clipped by 2 bases and J by 4 bases, with 11 bases between them. Germline CDR1 MNHEY, CDR2 SVGAGI. This CDR3 is built from 14 residues. This CDR3 is CASSYGTWSTEAFF. DNA for the CDR3: TGTGCCAGCAGTTACGGGACGTGGTCCACTGAAGCTTTCTTT.

V gene TRBV5-1 combines with J gene TRBJ1-1, with 8 bases identical to TRBD1. The CDR3 consists of 16 residues. The V gene end was trimmed by 4 bases and the J gene end by 5 bases; junction bases not matched to a gene: 13. Germline CDR1 is SGHRS and CDR2 is YFSETQ. CDR3 nucleotides: TGCGCCAGCAGCACTCCCGGACAGGGAAAGCGTACTGAAGCTTTCTTT. Translating gives CASSTPGQGKRTEAFF. Full variable domain (remainder filled in from reference TRBV5-1 and TRBJ1-1): KAGVTQTPRYLIKTRGQQVTLSCSPISGHRSVSWYQQTPGQGLQFLFEYFSETQRNKGNFPGRFSGRQFSNSRSEMNVSTLELGDSALYLCASSTPGQGKRTEAFFGQGTRLTVV.

This rearrangement joins TRBV6-1 to TRBJ1-4; the D is unclear. With 4 bases removed from V and 1 base from J, the gap between germline ends came to 19 bases. CDR3 size: 18 residues. Germline V lookup: CDR1 MNHNS, CDR2 SASEGT. The CDR3 here is CASSVFIISTVTNEKLFF. CDR3 DNA sequence: TGTGCCAGCAGTGTATTCATCATATCGACGGTAACTAATGAAAAACTGTTTTTT.

V usage is TRBV9 and J usage is TRBJ2-7; D possibly corresponds to TRBD1 (6 bases). Trimming cost V 3 bases and J 4 bases, with 14 bases left between them. The CDR3 covers 14 residues. Germline values: CDR1 SGDLS, CDR2 YYNGEE. CDR3 region: CASSGTGTGYEQYF. The CDR3, as DNA: TGTGCCAGCAGCGGTACAGGGACGGGGTACGAGCAGTACTTC.

J is TRBJ1-5 and V is TRBV4-1; D call uncertain. The CDR3 is made up of 15 amino acids. With 4 bases removed from V and 1 base from J, the gap between germline ends came to 11 bases. The V gene's germline CDR1 is MGHRA and CDR2 YSYEKL. DNA of the CDR3: TGCGCCAGCAGCCCCTCTGAACTGAGCAATCAGCCCCAGCATTTT. It yields the protein CASSPSELSNQPQHF.

This clone appeared once. Other DNA variants within this sample encode the same CDR3. The genes are TRBV7-9 and TRBJ2-7; 7 positions match TRBD1. V lost 4 bases and J lost 7; bases outside the gene matches: 4. This CDR3 contains 12 residues. CDR1 is SEHNR and CDR2 is FQNEAQ in the germline V gene (reference sequence). CDR3 protein: CASSSTGDEQYF. CDR3 bases: TGTGCCAGCAGCTCAACAGGGGATGAGCAGTACTTC.

This chain links TRBV29-1 with TRBJ1-1, with D perhaps matching TRBD1 (5 bases). Per germline, CDR1 SQVTM and CDR2 ANQGSEA. The germline V and J ends were trimmed by 7 bases and 1 base, with 7 bases remaining between them. The CDR3 sequence is 11 residues long. CDR3 bases: TGCAGCGCTGGACAGAACACTGAAGCTTTCTTT. It specifies CSAGQNTEAFF. Variable domain in full (rest from reference TRBV29-1 and TRBJ1-1): SAVISQKPSRDICQRGTSLTIQCQVDSQVTMMFWYRQQPGQSLTLIATANQGSEATYESGFVIDKFPISRPNLTFSTLTVSNMSPEDSSIYLCSAGQNTEAFFGQGTRLTVV.

Remarks on this clone: An end of the junction differs from the germline gene, which may be a read error. This chain uses TRBV6-6 with TRBJ1-2; TRBD1 agrees at 7 bases. Germline-derived CDR1 and CDR2 are MNHNY and SVGAGI (reference sequence). This CDR3 has 10 residues. The CDR3 coding sequence is TGTGCCAGCAGTTTAGGGGGCTCCACCTTC. Residues: CASSLGGSTF.

J is TRBJ2-7 and V is TRBV6-5; D could derive from TRBD1 or TRBD2 (5 bases each). From germline, CDR1 is MNHEY and CDR2 SVGAGI. Trimming shortened V by 2 bases and J by 2 bases, and 10 bases separated the two germline ends. The CDR3 loop spans 14 amino acids. The CDR3 spells CASSYGGTPYEQYF. CDR3 bases: TGTGCCAGCAGTTACGGGGGAACCCCCTACGAGCAGTACTTC.

The chain joins TRBV19 to TRBJ1-5; D is undetermined. The CDR3 totals 15 residues. CDR1 is LNHDA and CDR2 is SQIVND in the germline V gene (reference sequence). Trimming took off 6 bases at V and 4 bases at J, with 16 bases between the two ends. This CDR3 reads CASRRRVESNQPQHF. CDR3 DNA sequence: TGTGCCAGTAGACGAAGGGTGGAAAGTAATCAGCCCCAGCATTTT.

The chain joins TRBV7-9 to TRBJ1-3; D possibly corresponds to TRBD1 (5 bases). CDR3 length: 14 residues. Trimming removed 6 bases at V and 4 bases at J, with 13 bases between. Germline values: CDR1 SEHNR, CDR2 FQNEAQ (reference sequence). The CDR3 sequence: CASSNSGTGNTIYF. In DNA form, the CDR3 reads TGTGCCAGCAGTAATTCGGGGACCGGAAACACCATATATTTT.

CDR3 protein: CSASSLASDTSTDTQYF. The CDR3 coding sequence is TGCAGTGCTAGTAGCCTAGCGTCGGACACAAGCACAGATACGCAGTATTTT. This rearrangement joins TRBV20-1 to TRBJ2-3; D may be TRBD2 (6 bases). This CDR3 region has 17 residues. V gave up 3 bases and J gave up 0 bases, with 19 bases separating them. CDR1 and CDR2 from the germline V gene are DFQATT and SNEGSKA (reference sequence).

This clone appeared once. The rearrangement joins TRBV7-3 to TRBJ2-3; 8 bases match TRBD1. The CDR3 extends over 15 amino acids. The J segment lost 6 bases and the V segment lost 5 bases, leaving 10 bases of the junction unmatched. Germline V gene sequence: CDR1 SGHTA, CDR2 FQGTGA. CDR3 in DNA: TGTGCCAGCAGCACCCAGGGGACAGGCGGGGATACGCAGTATTTT. Protein: CASSTQGTGGDTQYF.